These T cell receptor beta chains were read from a single sample in a study of T cell repertoires in cytomegalovirus infection. A single record per CDR3 protein comes from TCRdb applying MiXCR to the reads. The sample comprises hundreds of thousands of distinct CDR3 sequences, roughly a third of which are singletons, and roughly a sixth rests with the top ten. For these TCRs, the target antigens are not known. The sequenced sample was cultured PBMCs, obtained from culture after CMV antigen stimulation. These receptors all come from a human donor in good health (CMV status not recorded). Some clones in this sample may be carry-over from other donors' samples. Each CDR3 is given with its conserved first and last residue. Fields, in order: clone size, D gene, V gene, J gene, CDR3 DNA, CDR3 protein. The D gene is left open where the match is weak. Size tells how often a clone was seen (once, few, many) or the class of an expanded clone, and some rows leave it out.

abundance: few; d_gene: -; v_gene: TRBV28; j_gene: TRBJ1-2; CDR3nt: TGTGCCAGCAGTTCCGGTAGGGTCCGGGGCTACACCTTC; CDR3aa: CASSSGRVRGYTF
abundance: -; d_gene: -; v_gene: TRBV12-5; j_gene: TRBJ1-1; CDR3nt: TGTGCTAGTGGTTTGGACTACATGAGAGCTTTCTTT; CDR3aa: CASGLDYMRAFF
abundance: -; d_gene: TRBD2; v_gene: TRBV9; j_gene: TRBJ2-5; CDR3nt: TGTGCCAGCAGCGTAGGGACTAGCGGGACACGGTACCAAGAGACCCAGTACTTC; CDR3aa: CASSVGTSGTRYQETQYF
abundance: -; d_gene: TRBD1; v_gene: TRBV5-4; j_gene: TRBJ1-6; CDR3nt: TGTGCCAGCAGCTTTACGACCACCGGGACAGGGGGCTATTTTCGTTCACCCCTCCACTTT; CDR3aa: CASSFTTTGTGGYFRSPLHF
abundance: -; d_gene: TRBD1; v_gene: TRBV12-3/TRBV12-4; j_gene: TRBJ2-7; CDR3nt: TGTGCCAGCAGTTTTGGGGACAGTGCCTACGAGCAGTACTTC; CDR3aa: CASSFGDSAYEQYF
abundance: -; d_gene: -; v_gene: TRBV14; j_gene: TRBJ1-1; CDR3nt: TGTGCCAGCAGCCAAATGCCGGGGAACACTGAAGCTTTCTTT; CDR3aa: CASSQMPGNTEAFF
abundance: -; d_gene: TRBD1; v_gene: TRBV28; j_gene: TRBJ2-7; CDR3nt: TGTGCCAGCAGCTCACCAACGACAGGGTCCTACGAGCAGTACTTC; CDR3aa: CASSSPTTGSYEQYF
abundance: many; d_gene: -; v_gene: TRBV11-2; j_gene: TRBJ1-4; CDR3nt: TGTGCCAGCAGGTCGCACAGTGCTGAAAAACTGTTTTTT; CDR3aa: CASRSHSAEKLFF
abundance: many; d_gene: -; v_gene: TRBV6-1; j_gene: TRBJ2-4; CDR3nt: TGTGCCAGCAGGGGCCCGGAGGGGGCTACCAAAAACATTCAGTACTTC; CDR3aa: CASRGPEGATKNIQYF
abundance: few; d_gene: -; v_gene: TRBV6-1; j_gene: TRBJ1-1; CDR3nt: TGTGCCAGCAGTGAATGGGGGCTACGAACTGAAGCTTTCTTT; CDR3aa: CASSEWGLRTEAFF
abundance: -; d_gene: -; v_gene: TRBV28; j_gene: TRBJ2-1; CDR3nt: TGTGCCAGCAGTACGGAGGACTACATTCGCAATGAGCAGTTCTTC; CDR3aa: CASSTEDYIRNEQFF
abundance: few; d_gene: -; v_gene: TRBV11-1; j_gene: TRBJ2-6; CDR3nt: TGTGCCAGCAGCACTCCTGGGGCCAACGTCCTGACTTTC; CDR3aa: CASSTPGANVLTF
abundance: many; d_gene: TRBD1; v_gene: TRBV7-2; j_gene: TRBJ2-3; CDR3nt: TGTGCCAGCAGCCCCTACCGGGACAGGGGGTCGTATTTT; CDR3aa: CASSPYRDRGSYF
abundance: few; d_gene: -; v_gene: TRBV7-2; j_gene: TRBJ1-2; CDR3nt: TGTGCCAGCAGCCAGAACTATGGCTACACCTTC; CDR3aa: CASSQNYGYTF
abundance: -; d_gene: TRBD2; v_gene: TRBV4-1; j_gene: TRBJ2-1; CDR3nt: TGCGCCAGCAGCCAAGTGGGGCTCGGGAGGGCCTACAATGAGCAGTTCTTC; CDR3aa: CASSQVGLGRAYNEQFF
abundance: few; d_gene: TRBD2; v_gene: TRBV7-6; j_gene: TRBJ2-1; CDR3nt: TGTGCCAGCAAAGGGTACGGGAGGACCAATGAGCAGTTCTTC; CDR3aa: CASKGYGRTNEQFF
abundance: few; d_gene: -; v_gene: TRBV27; j_gene: TRBJ2-1; CDR3nt: TGTGCCAGCAGTCCCCGTGCTGGCGACAGTCACTCCTACAATGAGCAGTTCTTC; CDR3aa: CASSPRAGDSHSYNEQFF
abundance: -; d_gene: TRBD2; v_gene: TRBV19; j_gene: TRBJ2-4; CDR3nt: TGTGCCAGTAGTACTAGCGGGAGGGCGTCGACCAAAAACATTCAGTACTTC; CDR3aa: CASSTSGRASTKNIQYF
abundance: -; d_gene: TRBD2; v_gene: TRBV6-5; j_gene: TRBJ2-2; CDR3nt: TGTGCCAGCAGTTATTCGCCTTGGACTAGCGGGGGACTAAGGGAGCTGTTTTTT; CDR3aa: CASSYSPWTSGGLRELFF
abundance: few; d_gene: -; v_gene: TRBV6-2/TRBV6-3; j_gene: TRBJ2-6; CDR3nt: TGTGCCAGCAGTCATAAACGCTCTGGGGCCAACGTCCTGACTTTC; CDR3aa: CASSHKRSGANVLTF
abundance: -; d_gene: TRBD2; v_gene: TRBV20-1; j_gene: TRBJ2-3; CDR3nt: TGCAGTGCTCAGCTAGCGGGAAGGACTAGCACAGATACGCAGTATTTT; CDR3aa: CSAQLAGRTSTDTQYF
abundance: -; d_gene: -; v_gene: TRBV15; j_gene: TRBJ2-5; CDR3nt: TGTGCCACCAGCAGAGTAGAGACCCAGTACTTC; CDR3aa: CATSRVETQYF
abundance: few; d_gene: TRBD2; v_gene: TRBV10-3; j_gene: TRBJ2-7; CDR3nt: TGTGCCATCAGTGATCTAGCGGGGTCCTACGAGCAGTACTTC; CDR3aa: CAISDLAGSYEQYF
abundance: -; d_gene: TRBD1; v_gene: TRBV6-5; j_gene: TRBJ1-2; CDR3nt: TGTGCCAGCACCCGGCGACGGGACAGCTATGGCTACACCTTC; CDR3aa: CASTRRRDSYGYTF
abundance: -; d_gene: -; v_gene: TRBV20-1; j_gene: TRBJ2-7; CDR3nt: TGCAGTGCTCCTTTAGTGTCTCCGGGGTCCTACGAGCAGTACTTC; CDR3aa: CSAPLVSPGSYEQYF
abundance: -; d_gene: -; v_gene: TRBV29-1; j_gene: TRBJ1-1; CDR3nt: TGCAGCGTCCAGACAGGTTCTTTAGTGAACACTGAAGCTTTCTTT; CDR3aa: CSVQTGSLVNTEAFF
abundance: -; d_gene: -; v_gene: TRBV29-1; j_gene: TRBJ1-2; CDR3nt: TGCAGCGTGGGAGGGATTGGCTACACCTTC; CDR3aa: CSVGGIGYTF
abundance: few; d_gene: TRBD2; v_gene: TRBV6-1; j_gene: TRBJ2-3; CDR3nt: TGTGCCAGCAGTGCTCGGGGGGGCGGGATGGATACGCAGTATTTT; CDR3aa: CASSARGGGMDTQYF
abundance: -; d_gene: -; v_gene: TRBV7-4; j_gene: TRBJ2-5; CDR3nt: TGTGCCAGCAGCTTAGCGCGGCCAGGGCTACGGGGGACCCAGTACTTC; CDR3aa: CASSLARPGLRGTQYF
abundance: -; d_gene: -; v_gene: TRBV20-1; j_gene: TRBJ1-1; CDR3nt: TGCAGTGCTAGGACAGAAGCGAACACTGAAGCTTTCTTT; CDR3aa: CSARTEANTEAFF
abundance: few; d_gene: -; v_gene: TRBV11-3; j_gene: TRBJ2-5; CDR3nt: TGTGCCAGCAGCGCCGCCATCGAGACCCAGTACTTC; CDR3aa: CASSAAIETQYF
abundance: -; d_gene: -; v_gene: TRBV4-3; j_gene: TRBJ1-2; CDR3nt: TGCGCCAGCAGTCAACTAACCAGCGCCATCACCTTC; CDR3aa: CASSQLTSAITF
abundance: -; d_gene: TRBD2; v_gene: TRBV6-6; j_gene: TRBJ2-1; CDR3nt: TGTGCCAGCAGTGGTCTAGCGGGAGGGCAAAATGAGCAGTTCTTC; CDR3aa: CASSGLAGGQNEQFF